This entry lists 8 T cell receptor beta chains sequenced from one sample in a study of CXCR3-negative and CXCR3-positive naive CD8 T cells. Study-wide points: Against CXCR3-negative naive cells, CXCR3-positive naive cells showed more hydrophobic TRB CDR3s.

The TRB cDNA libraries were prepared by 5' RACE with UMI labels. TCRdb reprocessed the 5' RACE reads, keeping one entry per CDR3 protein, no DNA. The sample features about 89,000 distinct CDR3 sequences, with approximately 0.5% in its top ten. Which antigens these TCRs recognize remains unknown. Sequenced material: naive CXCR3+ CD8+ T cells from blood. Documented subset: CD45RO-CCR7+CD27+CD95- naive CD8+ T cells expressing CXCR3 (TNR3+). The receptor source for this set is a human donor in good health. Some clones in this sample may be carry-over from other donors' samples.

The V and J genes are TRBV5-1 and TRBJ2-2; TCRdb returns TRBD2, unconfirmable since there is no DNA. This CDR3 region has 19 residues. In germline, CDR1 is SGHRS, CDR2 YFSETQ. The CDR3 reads CASSPSGTSGSYPTGELFF.

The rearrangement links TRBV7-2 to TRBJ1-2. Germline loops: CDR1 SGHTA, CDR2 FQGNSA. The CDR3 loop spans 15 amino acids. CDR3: CASSPIESLGYGYTF.

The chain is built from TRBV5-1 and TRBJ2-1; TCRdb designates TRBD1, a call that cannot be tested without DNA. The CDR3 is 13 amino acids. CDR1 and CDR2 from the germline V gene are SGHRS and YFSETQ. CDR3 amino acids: CASVPTGRDEQFF.

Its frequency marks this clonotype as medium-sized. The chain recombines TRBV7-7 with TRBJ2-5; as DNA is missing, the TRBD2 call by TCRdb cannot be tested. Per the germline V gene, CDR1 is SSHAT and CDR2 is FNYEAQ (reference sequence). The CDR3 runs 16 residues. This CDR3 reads CASSLATSGNLETQYF.

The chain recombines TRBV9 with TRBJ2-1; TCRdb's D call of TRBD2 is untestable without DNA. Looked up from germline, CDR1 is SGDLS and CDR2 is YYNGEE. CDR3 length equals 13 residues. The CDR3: CASSVEGPPAQFF.

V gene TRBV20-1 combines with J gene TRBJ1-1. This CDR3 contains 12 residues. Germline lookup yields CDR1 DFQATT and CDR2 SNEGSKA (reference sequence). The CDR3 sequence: CSVRRGNTEAFF.

The CDR3 reads CASRASGGRGETQYF. This rearrangement joins TRBV12-3 or TRBV12-4 to TRBJ2-5; as DNA is missing, the TRBD1 call by TCRdb cannot be tested. The CDR3 is 15 residues long.

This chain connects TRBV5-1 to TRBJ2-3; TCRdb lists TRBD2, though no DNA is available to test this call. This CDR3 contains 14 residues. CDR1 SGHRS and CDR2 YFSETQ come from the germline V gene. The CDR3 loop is CASSPGLAGDTQYF. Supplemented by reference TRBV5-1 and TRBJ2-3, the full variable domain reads KAGVTQTPRYLIKTRGQQVTLSCSPISGHRSVSWYQQTPGQGLQFLFEYFSETQRNKGNFPGRFSGRQFSNSRSEMNVSTLELGDSALYLCASSPGLAGDTQYFGPGTRLTVL.